The entry that follows covers one TCR beta chain sequence. Antigen: not known. In germline, CDR1 is MDHEN, CDR2 SYDVKM. V lost 6 bases to trimming and J lost 4 bases; unmatched junction nucleotides: 8. CDR3 size: 14 residues. The sample comes from a study of cytomegalovirus exposure and HLA in healthy donors. General study results and limits: It was reported that TCR beta sequences correctly inferred the HLA-A and HLA-B alleles for most subjects. In a later analysis, at a false discovery rate of 0.05, fewer than 20,000 TCR beta sequences were associated with HLA alleles.

Amplification used 60 Vbeta primers and 13 Jbeta primers. The assay was immunoSEQ multiplex PCR, and TCRdb's table has in-frame clones only and misses some. The sample shows some 170,000 clones, about 77% of them seen only once. The chain is built from TRBV28 and TRBJ1-2; TRBD1 aligns across 7 bases. The material sequenced was PBMCs. The TCR was taken from a man aged 18 to 29 in good health and CMV-seropositive. The CDR3 here is CASRGTGVRYGYTF. The CDR3 DNA reads as TGTGCCAGCAGAGGCACAGGGGTCCGCTATGGCTACACCTTC.